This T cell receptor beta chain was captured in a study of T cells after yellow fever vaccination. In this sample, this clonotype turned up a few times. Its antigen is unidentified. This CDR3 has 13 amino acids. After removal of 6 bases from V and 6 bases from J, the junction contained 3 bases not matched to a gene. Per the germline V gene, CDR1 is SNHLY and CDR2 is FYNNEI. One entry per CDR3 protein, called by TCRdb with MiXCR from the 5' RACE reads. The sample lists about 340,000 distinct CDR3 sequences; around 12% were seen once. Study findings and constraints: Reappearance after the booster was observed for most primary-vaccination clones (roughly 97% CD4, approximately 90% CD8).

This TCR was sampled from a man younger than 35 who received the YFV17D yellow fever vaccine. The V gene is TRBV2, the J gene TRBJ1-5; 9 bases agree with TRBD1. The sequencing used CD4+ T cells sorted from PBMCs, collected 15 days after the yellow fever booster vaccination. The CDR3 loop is CASRTGGAQPQHF. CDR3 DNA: TGTGCCAGCAGGACAGGGGGTGCTCAGCCCCAGCATTTT.